The 24 T cell receptor beta chains below all came from one sample that was sequenced in a study of identical twins. TCRdb processed the 5' RACE reads anew with MiXCR; each CDR3 protein has one entry. The table includes 250,000 to 350,000 distinct CDR3 sequences, roughly 8.6% detected once. These same records also appear under a second study, on yellow fever vaccine responses in identical twins.

The specimen was memory (CD45RO+) T cells sorted from blood. These receptors were taken from a woman younger than 30 in good health.

The chain couples TRBV5-5 to TRBJ2-1; D tentatively reads TRBD1 or TRBD2 (5 bases each). The CDR3 totals 14 residues. V dropped 4 bases and J dropped 7 bases, with 15 bases sitting between them. CDR1 and CDR2 from the germline V gene are SGHKS and YYEKEE (reference sequence). The CDR3 nucleotides are TGTGCCAGCAGCACCAGGGCGGGTGGGAATGAGCAGTTCTTC. Translating it yields CASSTRAGGNEQFF.

This clonotype appeared many times. This chain uses TRBV6-1 with TRBJ2-1; D tentatively fits TRBD1 or TRBD2 (5 bases each). The germline gives CDR1 MNHNS, CDR2 SASEGT. This CDR3 has 14 amino acids. Between the trimmed V and J ends, which lost 7 bases and 1 base, there was a span of 11 bases. The CDR3 DNA reads as TGTGCCAGCAAACGGGACGGGTCCTACAATGAGCAGTTCTTC. Translated, it gives CASKRDGSYNEQFF.

This clonotype occurred many times. The rearrangement joins TRBV11-2 to TRBJ2-1; the D gene could be TRBD1 or TRBD2 (6 bases each). This CDR3 spans 18 amino acids. The ends were cut back, 5 bases at V and 7 bases at J, with 27 bases in the middle. Looked up from germline, CDR1 is SGHAT and CDR2 is FQNNGV. CDR3: CASSGGRGRSPIGNEQFF. DNA for the CDR3: TGTGCCAGCAGCGGGGGGCGGGGTCGGTCCCCCATTGGGAATGAGCAGTTCTTC.

At least ten counts were recorded for this clonotype. The rearrangement uses TRBV24-1 and TRBJ2-2; D might be TRBD1 or TRBD2, each matching 5 bases. CDR3 length equals 14 residues. The ends were cut back, 2 bases at V and 3 bases at J, with 6 bases in the middle. From germline, CDR1 is KGHDR and CDR2 SFDVKD. CDR3 region: CATSDWGHTGELFF. In nucleotides, the CDR3 is TGTGCCACCAGTGATTGGGGACACACCGGGGAGCTGTTTTTT.

The chain combines TRBV6-4 with TRBJ2-2; maybe TRBD2 (5 bases). Germline-derived CDR1 and CDR2 are MRHNA and SNTAGT. V shed 7 bases and J shed 2 bases, with 17 bases lying between them. The CDR3 is 16 amino acids. The DNA for the CDR3 is TGTGCCAGCAAAAGGTCCACGGGGATTAACACCGGGGAGCTGTTTTTT. This gives the protein CASKRSTGINTGELFF.

This clonotype came up a few times. This chain uses TRBV7-9 with TRBJ1-1; 11 nucleotides align to TRBD1. There are 12 residues in the CDR3. Germline V lookup: CDR1 SEHNR, CDR2 FQNEAQ (reference sequence). Trimming took 5 bases from V and 14 from J; bases not matched to a gene: 7. The CDR3 DNA is TGTGCCAGCAGCCTCCCCGGGACAGGGGGGTTCTTT. It encodes CASSLPGTGGFF.

The genes are TRBV4-1 and TRBJ2-5, with a tentative D call TRBD1 (6 bases). The germline V gene has CDR1 MGHRA and CDR2 YSYEKL. The ends were cut back, 1 base at V and 7 bases at J, with 10 bases in the middle. The CDR3 covers 13 residues. CDR3 residues: CASSQGQGGTQYF. CDR3 in DNA: TGCGCCAGCAGCCAAGGCCAAGGGGGGACCCAGTACTTC.

The chain recombines TRBV2 with TRBJ2-3; D may be TRBD2 (5 bases). The CDR3 spans 14 residues. V was trimmed by 0 bases and J by 6 bases, leaving 10 bases between them. Germline CDR1 is SNHLY and CDR2 is FYNNEI. The CDR3 loop reads CASSEATRSDTQYF. The CDR3 DNA is TGTGCCAGCAGTGAAGCTACTAGATCCGATACGCAGTATTTT.

The gene calls are TRBV27 and TRBJ2-7; 7 bases fit TRBD1. The CDR3 has 14 residues. The J segment lost 3 bases and the V segment lost 6 bases, leaving 8 bases of the junction unmatched. Looked up from germline, CDR1 is MNHEY and CDR2 is SMNVEV (reference sequence). DNA of the CDR3: TGTGCCAGCAGCAAAGGGGGACAGTTCTACGAGCAGTACGTC. It encodes CASSKGGQFYEQYV.

This clonotype was detected ten times or more. This rearrangement joins TRBV7-6 to TRBJ2-3; 8 nucleotides match TRBD1. There are 19 residues in the CDR3. Germline V lookup: CDR1 SGHVS, CDR2 FNYEAQ. V dropped 5 bases and J dropped 3; count of bases not matched to a gene: 19. In DNA form, the CDR3 reads TGTGCCAGCAGCCATCAGGGGGCCGGTATAGCGATCGTAACAGATACGCAGTATTTT. This gives the protein CASSHQGAGIAIVTDTQYF. The variable domain in full, completed from reference TRBV7-6 and TRBJ2-3, reads GAGVSQSPRYKVTKRGQDVALRCDPISGHVSLYWYRQALGQGPEFLTYFNYEAQQDKSGLPNDRFSAERPEGSISTLTIQRTEQRDSAMYRCASSHQGAGIAIVTDTQYFGPGTRLTVL.

The chain joins TRBV15 to TRBJ2-3, with 11 positions matching TRBD2. In germline, CDR1 is LNHNV, CDR2 YYDKDF (reference sequence). The CDR3 consists of 18 residues. Trimming at V came to 3 bases and at J to 1 base, leaving 9 bases not matched to a gene. The CDR3 spells CATSRYTGTSGRTDTQYF. CDR3 in DNA: TGTGCCACCAGCAGGTACACGGGGACTAGCGGTCGCACAGATACGCAGTATTTT.

The chain has TRBV24-1 and TRBJ2-3; D is possibly TRBD2 (7 bases). The CDR3 totals 15 residues. V lost 9 bases, J lost 0 bases, and 15 bases lay in between. CDR1 KGHDR and CDR2 SFDVKD come from the germline V gene. In DNA, the CDR3 is TGTGCCACCGCCGACGGGGGGCCTAGCACAGATACGCAGTATTTT. This translates into CATADGGPSTDTQYF.

This clonotype was seen a few times. This rearrangement joins TRBV19 to TRBJ1-2, with TRBD1 as a possible D gene (5 bases). Germline loops: CDR1 LNHDA, CDR2 SQIVND (reference sequence). This CDR3 is built from 10 residues. With 6 bases removed from V and 6 bases from J, the gap between germline ends came to 5 bases. CDR3 DNA: TGTGCCAGTAGCAGGGATGGCTACACCTTC. This encodes CASSRDGYTF.

The rearrangement joins TRBV12-3 or TRBV12-4 to TRBJ2-1; D remains unclear. The V end was cut by 5 bases, the J end by 3 bases, with 14 bases between. The CDR3 is 15 residues long. As DNA, the CDR3 is TGTGCCAGCAGTCCCACTTCATCACACTACAATGAGCAGTTCTTC. This encodes CASSPTSSHYNEQFF.

This clonotype was seen many times. The chain carries TRBV5-5 and TRBJ2-2; unclear D gene. Germline loops: CDR1 SGHKS, CDR2 YYEKEE (reference sequence). Between the trimmed V and J ends, which lost 0 bases and 1 base, there was a span of 4 bases. The CDR3 runs to 14 residues. The CDR3 sequence is CASSLVQNTGELFF. The CDR3, as DNA: TGTGCCAGCAGCTTGGTGCAGAACACCGGGGAGCTGTTTTTT. Using reference TRBV5-5 and TRBJ2-2 for the parts outside the CDR3, the full variable domain is DAGVTQSPTHLIKTRGQQVTLRCSPISGHKSVSWYQQVLGQGPQFIFQYYEKEERGRGNFPDRFSARQFPNYSSELNVNALLLGDSALYLCASSLVQNTGELFFGEGSRLTVL.

The sample holds many counts of this clonotype. The rearrangement joins TRBV5-1 to TRBJ2-2; 7 nucleotides align to TRBD2. After removal of 2 bases from V and 6 bases from J, the junction contained 4 bases not matched to a gene. The CDR3 is 14 residues long. From germline, CDR1 is SGHRS and CDR2 YFSETQ. CDR3 bases: TGCGCCAGCAGCTTCATTGCGGGGGCCGGGGAGCTGTTTTTT. Protein product: CASSFIAGAGELFF.

This clonotype was counted only a few times. V gene TRBV7-8 combines with J gene TRBJ2-5; perhaps TRBD2 as D (6 bases). Germline CDR1 SGHVS, CDR2 FQNEAQ. The length of the CDR3 is 15 residues. V lost 5 bases and J 3 bases, leaving 16 bases between the germline ends. In nucleotides, the CDR3 is TGTGCCAGCAGCCCTTTTGGAGGCGGGAAAGAGACCCAGTACTTC. Its protein product is CASSPFGGGKETQYF.

The chain joins TRBV10-1 to TRBJ2-1; the D call may be TRBD1 or TRBD2 (5 bases each). V lost 3 bases to trimming and J lost 0 bases, with 9 bases between them. The CDR3 totals 15 residues. CDR1 WNHNN and CDR2 SYGVQD come from the germline V gene (reference sequence). CDR3 region: CASSDTGRSYNEQFF. The CDR3 coding sequence is TGCGCCAGCAGTGACACGGGGCGCTCCTACAATGAGCAGTTCTTC.

The chain employs TRBV5-1 and TRBJ2-2; 9 bases are a match to TRBD1. From germline, CDR1 is SGHRS and CDR2 YFSETQ. The V segment lost 0 bases and the J segment 3 bases; nucleotides outside the gene matches: 3. This CDR3 region has 16 residues. CDR3 bases: TGCGCCAGCAGCTTGGCCGGGACAGGGTACACCGGGGAGCTGTTTTTT. Translating it yields CASSLAGTGYTGELFF.

This clonotype came up many times. The chain carries TRBV12-3 or TRBV12-4 and TRBJ1-4; D ambiguous. This CDR3 has 14 amino acids. The V and J ends lost 3 bases and 5 bases respectively, with 10 bases between them. CDR3 sequence (DNA): TGTGCCAGCAGTTTCAGTTCGGGCAATGAAAAACTGTTTTTT. It is translated as CASSFSSGNEKLFF.

This clonotype was recorded a few times. The chain links TRBV7-2 to TRBJ2-1, with TRBD2 matching over 11 bases. CDR1 SGHTA and CDR2 FQGNSA come from the germline V gene. V shed 5 bases, J shed 7 bases, and the junction held 4 bases outside the gene matches. This CDR3 has 14 residues. CDR3 sequence reads: CASSRLAGQNEQFF. In DNA, the CDR3 is TGTGCCAGCAGCCGACTAGCGGGGCAGAATGAGCAGTTCTTC.

This clonotype showed up just a few times. The V call is TRBV5-4, the J call TRBJ1-1, with 7 bases lining up with TRBD1. CDR1 and CDR2 (germline): SGHNT, YYREEE (reference sequence). The V gene end was trimmed by 0 bases and the J gene end by 4 bases; junction bases not matched to a gene: 9. The CDR3 extends over 16 amino acids. The CDR3 DNA reads TGTGCCAGCAGCTTGGGGAACAGGGGAGGAGGCACTGAAGCTTTCTTT. Residues: CASSLGNRGGGTEAFF.

The chain recombines TRBV6-2 or TRBV6-3 with TRBJ1-5; a weak D match, TRBD1 (5 bases). The CDR3 is 14 amino acids. From germline, CDR1 is MNHEY and CDR2 SVGEGT. The germline V and J ends were trimmed by 7 bases and 0 bases, with 10 bases remaining between them. CDR3 DNA sequence: TGTGCCAGCACTGGACACCTTAGCAATCAGCCCCAGCATTTT. It yields the protein CASTGHLSNQPQHF.

V and J are TRBV6-4 and TRBJ2-1, with D uncertain. The CDR3 consists of 13 residues. Germline lookup yields CDR1 MRHNA and CDR2 SNTAGT. V lost 1 base to trimming and J lost 10 bases, with 11 bases between them. Here the CDR3 DNA reads TGTGCCAGCAGTGACTTAGAGAGTCAGGAGCAGTTCTTC. This sequence encodes CASSDLESQEQFF.